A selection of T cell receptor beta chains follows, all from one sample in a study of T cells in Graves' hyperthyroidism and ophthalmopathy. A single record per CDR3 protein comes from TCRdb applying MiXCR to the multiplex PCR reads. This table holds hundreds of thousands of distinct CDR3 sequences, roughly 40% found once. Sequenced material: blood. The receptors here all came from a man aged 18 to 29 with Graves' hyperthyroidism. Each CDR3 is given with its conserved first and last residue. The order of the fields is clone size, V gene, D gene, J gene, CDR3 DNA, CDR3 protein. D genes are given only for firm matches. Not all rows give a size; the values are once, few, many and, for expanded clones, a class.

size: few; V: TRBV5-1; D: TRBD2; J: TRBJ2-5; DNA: TGCGCCAGCAGCCCAAGGACTAGCGGGGGGCTGGAGACCCAGTACTTC; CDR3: CASSPRTSGGLETQYF
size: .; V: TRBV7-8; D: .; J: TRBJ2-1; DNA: TGTGCCGGCAGCTTAGCGGCAGGGAACAATGAGCAGTTCTTC; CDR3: CAGSLAAGNNEQFF
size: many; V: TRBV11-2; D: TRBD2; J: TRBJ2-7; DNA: TGTGCCAGCAGCGTTAGAGCGGGAGCTAGTTACGAGCAGTACTTC; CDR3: CASSVRAGASYEQYF
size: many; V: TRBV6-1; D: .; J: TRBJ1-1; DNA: TGTGCCAGCAGCTTACCTCAGGGAGAAGCTTTCTTT; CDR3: CASSLPQGEAFF
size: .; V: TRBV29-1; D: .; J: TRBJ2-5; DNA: TGCAGCGGGGACCAAGAGACCCAGTACTTC; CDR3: CSGDQETQYF
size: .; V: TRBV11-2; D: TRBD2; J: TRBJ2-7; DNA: TGTGCCAGCAGTTTGATGACTAGCGGGGAGGGGTACTACGAGCAGTACTTC; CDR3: CASSLMTSGEGYYEQYF
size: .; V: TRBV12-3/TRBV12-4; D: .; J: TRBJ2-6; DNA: TGTGCCAGCAGTTTCGATCCTGGGGCCAACGTCCTGACTTTC; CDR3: CASSFDPGANVLTF
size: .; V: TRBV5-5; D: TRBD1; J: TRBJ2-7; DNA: TGTGCCAGCGGCATGACAGGGGCCTACGAGCAGTACTTC; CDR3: CASGMTGAYEQYF
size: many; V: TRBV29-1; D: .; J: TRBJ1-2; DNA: TGCAGCGTTGCCCTCGGTTGGGGGGGCTACACCTTC; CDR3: CSVALGWGGYTF
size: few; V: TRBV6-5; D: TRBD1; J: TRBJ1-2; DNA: TGTGCCAGCAGTGACCCCGGGACAGGGCCTGGCTACACCTTC; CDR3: CASSDPGTGPGYTF
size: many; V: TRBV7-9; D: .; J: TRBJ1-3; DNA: TGTGCCAGCAGCCCCGATCTTGGGGGAGGAAACACCATATATTTT; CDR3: CASSPDLGGGNTIYF
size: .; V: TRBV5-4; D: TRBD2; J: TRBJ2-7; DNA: TGTGCCAGCAGCTTGGACGGGAGGTTGGACGAGCAGTACTTC; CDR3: CASSLDGRLDEQYF
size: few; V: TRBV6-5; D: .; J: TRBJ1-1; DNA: TGTGCCAGCAGCCCCGGGGGGCACACTGAAGCTTTCTTT; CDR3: CASSPGGHTEAFF
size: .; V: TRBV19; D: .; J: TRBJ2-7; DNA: TGTGCCAGCACCCAGGATCTGGTATACGAGCAGTACTTC; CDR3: CASTQDLVYEQYF
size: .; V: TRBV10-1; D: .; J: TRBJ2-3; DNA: TGCGCCAGCAGTGGGGACGTTAGGGATACGCAGTATTTT; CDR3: CASSGDVRDTQYF
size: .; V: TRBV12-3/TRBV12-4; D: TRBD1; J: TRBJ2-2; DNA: TGTGCCAGCAGTTTTACGACAGGGTTGAACACCGGGGAGCTGTTTTTT; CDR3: CASSFTTGLNTGELFF
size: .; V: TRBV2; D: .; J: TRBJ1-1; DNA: TGTGCCAGCAGTGAAGTTGGACCCGAAGCTTTCTTT; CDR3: CASSEVGPEAFF
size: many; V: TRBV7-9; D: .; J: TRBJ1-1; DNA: TGTGCCAGCAGCCTACAGATGGGGAACACTGAAGCTTTCTTT; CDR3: CASSLQMGNTEAFF
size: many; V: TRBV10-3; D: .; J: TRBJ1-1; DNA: TGTGCCATCAGGCCGGACGGTATTGAAGCTTTCTTT; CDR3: CAIRPDGIEAFF
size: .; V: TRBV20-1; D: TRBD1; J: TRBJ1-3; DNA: TGCAGTGCTAGACACCGGGACAGGCCCGGTGGCACCATATATTTT; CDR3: CSARHRDRPGGTIYF
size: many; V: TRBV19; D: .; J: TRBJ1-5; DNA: TGTGCCAGTACTGGTACAGCCCTTAGCAATCAGCCCCAGCATTTT; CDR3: CASTGTALSNQPQHF
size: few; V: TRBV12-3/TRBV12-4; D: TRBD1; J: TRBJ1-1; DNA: TGTGCCAGCAGCCTCAGGGGGACAGGGGTGAACACTGAAGCTTTCTTT; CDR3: CASSLRGTGVNTEAFF
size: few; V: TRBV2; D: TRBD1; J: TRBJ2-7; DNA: TGTGCCAGCAGTGAAAGCGGGACAGGGCGTCACGAGCAGTACTTC; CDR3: CASSESGTGRHEQYF
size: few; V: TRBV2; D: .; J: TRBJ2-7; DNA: TGTGCCAGCAGTGAAGCACCCTTGGGGGTAGGTTACGAGCAGTACTTC; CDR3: CASSEAPLGVGYEQYF
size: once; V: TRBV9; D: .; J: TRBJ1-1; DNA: TGTGCCAGCAGCGAGGCGGCGGGGGGGACCATGAACACTGAAGCTTTCTTT; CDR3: CASSEAAGGTMNTEAFF
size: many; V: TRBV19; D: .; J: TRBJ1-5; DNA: TGTGCCAGTACCAGTCCAGGGGCTAGCAATCAGCCCCAGCATTTT; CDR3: CASTSPGASNQPQHF
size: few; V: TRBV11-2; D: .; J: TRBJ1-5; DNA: TGTGCCAGCAGCTTAGACCCGGGGTGGGATCAGCCCCAGCATTTT; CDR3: CASSLDPGWDQPQHF
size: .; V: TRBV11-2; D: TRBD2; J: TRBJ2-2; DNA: TGTGCCAGCAGCCTGGTGGGAGGGGCTCGCGGGGAGCTGTTTTTT; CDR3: CASSLVGGARGELFF
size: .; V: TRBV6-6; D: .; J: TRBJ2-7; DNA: TGTGCCAGCACCGCCACAGCCCTGGGGGAGCAGTACTTC; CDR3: CASTATALGEQYF
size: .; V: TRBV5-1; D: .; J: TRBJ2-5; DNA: TGCGCCAGCAGCTTGGAACAACCAGCGGGTGAGACCCAGTACTTC; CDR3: CASSLEQPAGETQYF
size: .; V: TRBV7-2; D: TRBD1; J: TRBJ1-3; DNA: TGCGCCAGCAGCCAAGGGACAGGGTACGTCTCTGGAAACACCATATATTTT; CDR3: CASSQGTGYVSGNTIYF
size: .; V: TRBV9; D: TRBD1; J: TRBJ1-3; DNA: TGTGCCAGCAGCACACAGGAGTGGACAGGGTTTGGAAACACCATATATTTT; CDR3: CASSTQEWTGFGNTIYF
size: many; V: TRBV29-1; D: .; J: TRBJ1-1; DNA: TGCAGCGTTGTTAGGGGAAACGCTTTCTTT; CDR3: CSVVRGNAFF
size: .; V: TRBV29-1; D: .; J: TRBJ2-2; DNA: TGCAGCGTTCGTCTCCGAGACAGGATGAACACCGGGGAGCTGTTTTTT; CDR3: CSVRLRDRMNTGELFF
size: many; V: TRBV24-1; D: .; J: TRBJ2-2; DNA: TGTGCCACCAGTTCTTGGACCGGGGAGCTGTTTTTT; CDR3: CATSSWTGELFF
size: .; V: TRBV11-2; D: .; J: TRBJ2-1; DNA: TGTGCCAGCAGCTTAGGCGGGACACTATACAATGAGCAGTTCTTC; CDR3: CASSLGGTLYNEQFF
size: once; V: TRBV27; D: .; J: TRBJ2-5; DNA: TGTGCCAGCAGTTTAGGGGCAGACGGAGAGACCCAGTACTTC; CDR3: CASSLGADGETQYF
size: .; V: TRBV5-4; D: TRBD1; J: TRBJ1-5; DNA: TGTGCCAGCAGCTGGCCCGGGACAGGGCGGAATCAGCCCCAGCATTTT; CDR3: CASSWPGTGRNQPQHF
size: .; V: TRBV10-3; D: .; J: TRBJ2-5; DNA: TGTGCCAGCTCCCGTGGGGGGCAGAAAGAGACCCAGTACTTC; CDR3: CASSRGGQKETQYF
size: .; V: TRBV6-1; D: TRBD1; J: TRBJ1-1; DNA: TGTGCCAGCACCCTAGCCTCAGGGGGCTGGACTGAAGCTTTCTTT; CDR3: CASTLASGGWTEAFF
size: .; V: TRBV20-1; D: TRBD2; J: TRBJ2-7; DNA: TGCAGTGCTAGCCCCCTTTTAGCGGGGGGTTGGTACGAGCAGTACTTC; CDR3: CSASPLLAGGWYEQYF
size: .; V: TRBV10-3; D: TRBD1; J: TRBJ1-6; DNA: TGTGCCAGCAGTGAATGGACAGGAGAGAATTCACCCCTCCACTTT; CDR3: CASSEWTGENSPLHF
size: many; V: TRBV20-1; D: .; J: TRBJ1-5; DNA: TGCAGTGCAGGCCAGGGGAGTCAGCCCCAGCATTTT; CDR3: CSAGQGSQPQHF
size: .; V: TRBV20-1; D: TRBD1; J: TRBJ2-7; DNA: TGCAGTGCGCCCGGGACAGGGACCAACGAGCAGTACTTC; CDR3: CSAPGTGTNEQYF
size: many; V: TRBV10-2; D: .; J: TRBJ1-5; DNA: TGCGCCAGCAGTGAGGCTAGTCATCAGCCCCAGCATTTT; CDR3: CASSEASHQPQHF
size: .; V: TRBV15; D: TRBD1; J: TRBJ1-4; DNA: TGTGCCACCAGCAGAAGGGGACAGACTAATGAAAAACTGTTTTTT; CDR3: CATSRRGQTNEKLFF
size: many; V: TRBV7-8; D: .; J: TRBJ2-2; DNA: TGTGCCAGCAGCTTATCAAGGCTCGGGGAGCTGTTTTTT; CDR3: CASSLSRLGELFF
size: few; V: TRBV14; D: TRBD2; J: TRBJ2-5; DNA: TGTGCCAGCAGCCAGCAGACTAGCGGGGAGACCCAGTACTTC; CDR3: CASSQQTSGETQYF
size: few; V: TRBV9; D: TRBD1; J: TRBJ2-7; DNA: TGTGCCAGCAGCTGGACAGGGCAGTACGAGCAGTACTTC; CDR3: CASSWTGQYEQYF
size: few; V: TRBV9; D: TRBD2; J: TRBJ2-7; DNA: TGTGCCAGCGCCCTCTCCGGGGGGCTAGCGGGAGCAGGGGAGCAGTACTTC; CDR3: CASALSGGLAGAGEQYF
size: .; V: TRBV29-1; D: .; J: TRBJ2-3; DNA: TGCAGCGCCACAGGGTCAGATACGCAGTATTTT; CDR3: CSATGSDTQYF
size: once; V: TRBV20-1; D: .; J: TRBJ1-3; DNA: TGCAGTGCAAAAGTCGCGGGATATGGAAACACCATATATTTT; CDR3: CSAKVAGYGNTIYF
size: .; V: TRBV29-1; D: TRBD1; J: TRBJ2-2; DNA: TGCAGCGTTTCAGAGGGGGACAGGGCTAGACGAAACGGGGAGCTGTTTTTT; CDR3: CSVSEGDRARRNGELFF
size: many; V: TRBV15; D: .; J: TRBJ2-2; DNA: TGTGCCACCAGCAGCCGGGCAGCCCCACTCACCGGGGAGCTGTTTTTT; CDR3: CATSSRAAPLTGELFF
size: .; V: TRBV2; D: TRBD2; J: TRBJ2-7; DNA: TGTGCCAGCGGAAGAGGACTAGCGGGTCTAGGAGGAGGGGGCGAGCAGTACTTC; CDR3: CASGRGLAGLGGGGEQYF
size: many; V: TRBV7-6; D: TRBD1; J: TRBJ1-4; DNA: TGTGCCAGCTGCCCGGGACAGGGATTTGAAAAACTGTTTTTT; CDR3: CASCPGQGFEKLFF